Listed here are 22 T cell receptor beta chains from one sample, sequenced in a study of beta chain features in type 1 diabetes (dated by TCRdb to the late 2010s). The library was obtained by the immunoSEQ multiplex PCR assay. The High Capacity cDNA Reverse Transcription Kit was used to reverse transcribe all of the isolated RNA, meaning that expressed TCRB transcripts were what got sequenced. Entries here come from immuneACCESS through TCRdb and include only in-frame sequences with V and J called. Some clones fail to appear in such tables; in the studies checked, an unresolved V gene covers under half of the shortfall, and the cause of the remainder is unknown. This sample comprises 110,000 to 150,000 clones, approximately 9.8% of them detected only once. The ten biggest clones cover about 0.6% of the sample. The sample was central memory CD4+ T cells from blood. The origin of the receptors is a woman aged 40-49 years in good health.

A few counts support this clone. The chain couples TRBV9 to TRBJ2-5; TRBD2 matches at 9 bases. This CDR3 region has 15 residues. CDR1 is SGDLS and CDR2 is YYNGEE in the germline V gene. V shed 2 bases and J 9 bases; nucleotides not matched to a gene: 11. CDR3 residues: CASSVTSGGRGAQYF. The CDR3 coding sequence is TGTGCCAGCAGCGTCACAAGCGGGGGGCGCGGGGCCCAGTACTTC.

This clone was observed a handful of times. CDR3 in amino acids: CASSPAAGVGDTQYF. Here the CDR3 DNA reads TGCGCCAGCAGCCCCGCTGCAGGGGTTGGAGATACGCAGTATTTT. The V gene is TRBV5-1, the J gene TRBJ2-3, with D possibly being TRBD1 (6 bases). CDR3 size: 15 residues. Germline V gene lookup returns CDR1 SGHRS and CDR2 YFSETQ. Trimming shortened V by 4 bases and J by 5 bases, and 17 bases separated the two germline ends.

The chain couples TRBV29-1 to TRBJ1-1, with D perhaps TRBD1 (5 bases). CDR3 size: 12 residues. V was cut by 7 bases and J by 5 bases, with 14 bases left in between. CDR1 and CDR2 from the germline V gene are SQVTM and ANQGSEA. The CDR3 region is CSATVTGTEAFF. In DNA form, the CDR3 reads TGCAGCGCGACAGTAACTGGGACTGAAGCTTTCTTT.

V is TRBV2 and J is TRBJ2-1; 13 bases map to TRBD2. Germline CDR1 is SNHLY and CDR2 is FYNNEI. The J segment lost 2 bases and the V segment lost 6 bases, leaving 4 bases of the junction unmatched. CDR3 length equals 16 residues. CDR3 sequence (DNA): TGTGCCAGCAGGAGGACTAGCGGGGGCACCTACAATGAGCAGTTCTTC. Its protein is CASRRTSGGTYNEQFF.

The chain combines TRBV6-5 with TRBJ1-1; D not resolved. The CDR3 runs 13 residues. Trimming stripped 10 bases from V and 0 bases from J, with 12 bases between. Germline CDR1 reads MNHEY; CDR2 reads SVGAGI. The CDR3 nucleotides are TGTGCCACACAGATCTCTGTGAACACTGAAGCTTTCTTT. It is translated as CATQISVNTEAFF.

This clone was observed a few times. The chain recombines TRBV6-5 with TRBJ2-7; 7 nucleotides agree with TRBD1. The CDR3 is made up of 14 amino acids. Germline assignment: CDR1 MNHEY and CDR2 SVGAGI. V lost 6 bases and J lost 8; bases outside the gene matches: 13. CDR3 DNA sequence: TGTGCCAGCAGACCCCCAGAGACAGGGCGGCAGCAGTACTTC. Amino acids: CASRPPETGRQQYF.

This clone appeared a few times. CDR3 in DNA: TGTGCCAGCAGCCTCGCAACAGGGGGCCAGTCACCCCTCCACTTT. Protein sequence: CASSLATGGQSPLHF. This sequence joins TRBV7-2 and TRBJ1-6, with 9 bases identical to TRBD1. The CDR3 length is 15 residues. Looked up from germline, CDR1 is SGHTA and CDR2 is FQGNSA. With 5 bases clipped from V and 10 bases from J, the junction kept 9 bases outside the gene matches.

This clone was recorded a few times. This rearrangement joins TRBV4-3 to TRBJ1-4; possibly TRBD1 for D (5 bases). Germline CDR1 and CDR2: LGHNA and YSLEER. V was clipped by 4 bases and J by 6 bases, with 12 bases between them. The CDR3 covers 14 residues. The CDR3 reads CASSRGHTDEKLFF. The CDR3 nucleotides read TGCGCCAGCAGCCGAGGACACACCGATGAAAAACTGTTTTTT.

In this sample, this clone turned up a few times. The CDR3 protein is CASSLGRLAGATDTQYF. Written as DNA, the CDR3 is TGTGCCAGCAGCTTGGGCCGGCTAGCGGGGGCCACAGATACGCAGTATTTT. This chain links TRBV11-3 with TRBJ2-3; 10 bases map to TRBD2. Germline CDR1 is SGHNT and CDR2 is YENEEA. The CDR3 runs to 17 residues. Losses at the gene ends were 3 bases for V and 2 bases for J; bases not matched to a gene: 8.

J is TRBJ1-1 and V is TRBV18; D perhaps matches TRBD1 (6 bases). Trimming removed 3 bases from V and 8 bases from J, with 7 bases in between. The germline gives CDR1 KGHSH, CDR2 LQKENI. The length of the CDR3 is 11 residues. DNA for the CDR3: TGTGCCAGCTCACCCGACAGGGAAGCTTTCTTT. This sequence encodes CASSPDREAFF.

This clone came up many times. The CDR3 loop is CASSPPPNEQFF. In DNA form, the CDR3 reads TGTGCCAGCAGTCCCCCCCCGAATGAGCAGTTCTTC. V and J are TRBV6-1 and TRBJ2-1; D not resolved. The germline gives CDR1 MNHNS, CDR2 SASEGT. The V end lost 5 bases, the J end lost 7 bases, and 9 bases lay between the germline ends. This CDR3 has 12 residues.

The V and J genes are TRBV9 and TRBJ2-2; no clear D. Trimming took 0 bases from V and 4 from J, leaving 7 bases between them. The CDR3 totals 14 residues. Germline lookup yields CDR1 SGDLS and CDR2 YYNGEE. In nucleotides, the CDR3 is TGTGCCAGCAGCGTAGCCCGCAGCACCGGGGAGCTGTTTTTT. It yields the protein CASSVARSTGELFF.

This clone was seen at least ten times. The chain has TRBV6-6 and TRBJ1-6; D is perhaps TRBD1 (6 bases). Germline CDR1 and CDR2: MNHNY and SVGAGI (reference sequence). CDR3 length: 13 residues. The CDR3 reads CAHGGRAGSPLHF. In DNA, the CDR3 is TGTGCTCATGGGGGCAGGGCCGGTTCACCCCTCCACTTT.

A few counts support this clone. The rearrangement uses TRBV6-6 and TRBJ2-1, with 7 bases fitting TRBD2. Germline V gene data show CDR1 as MNHNY and CDR2 as SVGAGI (reference sequence). The CDR3 is 16 residues long. The J segment lost 5 bases and the V segment lost 6 bases, leaving 13 bases of the junction unmatched. The CDR3 DNA follows: TGTGCCAGCAGCCCCCCCCGCCAGCGGGGCCACAATGAGCAGTTCTTC. As protein: CASSPPRQRGHNEQFF.

V usage is TRBV28 and J usage is TRBJ2-7, with a possible D match to TRBD2 (6 bases). This CDR3 contains 15 residues. Germline lookup yields CDR1 MDHEN and CDR2 SYDVKM. V was clipped by 3 bases and J by 3 bases, with 15 bases between them. CDR3 nucleotides: TGTGCCAGCAGTTTGGGGACGGGGGTTGGCTACGAGCAGTACTTC. This translates into CASSLGTGVGYEQYF. The complete variable domain, with remaining parts taken from reference TRBV28 and TRBJ2-7, reads DVKVTQSSRYLVKRTGEKVFLECVQDMDHENMFWYRQDPGLGLRLIYFSYDVKMKEKGDIPEGYSVSREKKERFSLILESASTNQTSMYLCASSLGTGVGYEQYFGPGTRLTVT.

This clone was found a few times. Mismatch with germline at one junction end may stem from a read error. The V and J genes are TRBV7-2 and TRBJ1-1; TRBD1 agrees at 8 bases. CDR3 length equals 15 residues. Germline loops: CDR1 SGHTA, CDR2 FQGNSA. The CDR3 coding sequence is TGTGCCAGCAGAATGTCAGGGGGCCCAGGCGTCAAAGTCACCTTT. This encodes CASRMSGGPGVKVTF.

This clone was detected only a few times. The chain employs TRBV6-1 and TRBJ2-7, with TRBD1 as a possible D gene (6 bases). This CDR3 contains 14 residues. Per germline, CDR1 MNHNS and CDR2 SASEGT. V gave up 6 bases and J gave up 2 bases, with 14 bases separating them. CDR3 in DNA: TGTGCCAGCAGCAGACAGGTTCCTACCTACGAGCAGTACTTC. As protein: CASSRQVPTYEQYF.

In this sample, this clone turned up a few times. The chain combines TRBV27 with TRBJ2-7; 12 bases agree with TRBD2. Trimming cost V 5 bases and J 2 bases; bases outside gene matches: 13. CDR1 and CDR2 (germline): MNHEY, SMNVEV (reference sequence). The CDR3 is made up of 18 amino acids. The CDR3 sequence: CASSRFSSGGANTYEQYF. The CDR3 region has the DNA TGTGCCAGCAGTCGGTTCTCTAGCGGGGGGGCGAATACCTACGAGCAGTACTTC.

This clone has more than one count but fewer than ten. The gene calls are TRBV11-2 and TRBJ2-2; 9 positions match TRBD1. Trimming at V came to 5 bases and at J to 7 bases, leaving 11 bases not matched to a gene. The germline CDR1 and CDR2 sequences are SGHAT and FQNNGV. CDR3 length: 16 residues. CDR3 nucleotides: TGTGCCAGCAGCCCCAGATTGGGACAGGGAAGCGGGGAGCTGTTTTTT. This encodes CASSPRLGQGSGELFF.

The chain couples TRBV5-6 to TRBJ2-5; D is perhaps TRBD1 (6 bases). The V end was cut by 6 bases, the J end by 5 bases, with 20 bases between. The CDR3 has 15 residues. Germline V gives CDR1 SGHDT, CDR2 YYEEEE. The CDR3: CASTRRGGAGETQYF. For the CDR3, the DNA is TGTGCCAGCACACGTCGTGGGGGCGCGGGTGAGACCCAGTACTTC.

This clone has a handful of counts. This sequence joins TRBV6-6 and TRBJ1-5; D is uncertain. The ends were cut back, 2 bases at V and 1 base at J, with 9 bases in the middle. The CDR3 is made up of 15 amino acids. Germline-derived CDR1 and CDR2 are MNHNY and SVGAGI (reference sequence). CDR3: CASSYARRSNQPQHF. DNA of the CDR3: TGTGCCAGCAGTTACGCGAGGCGGAGCAATCAGCCCCAGCATTTT.

CDR3 nucleotide sequence: TGCGCCAGCAGCTTATTTCCGGGACAGGGCGGAGATACGCAGTATTTT. Its protein product is CASSLFPGQGGDTQYF. The rearrangement joins TRBV5-1 to TRBJ2-3; 9 bases align to TRBD1. V was pared by 2 bases and J by 5 bases, with 9 bases of the junction left unmatched. This CDR3 has 16 residues. Germline V gene sequence: CDR1 SGHRS, CDR2 YFSETQ.